Each of the 5 T cell receptor beta chains below was sequenced from the same sample in a study of PD-L1 blockade in urothelial cancer. Time point given: pretreatment peripheral blood. Using immunoSEQ multiplex PCR, the repertoire was profiled, and TCRdb retains in-frame clones only, with some absent. Altogether roughly 45,000 clones are present, more than 75% being singletons, with the ten largest covering around 15%. Sequences were derived from PBMCs, sampled around atezolizumab (anti-PD-L1) treatment. These receptors were obtained from a man in his sixties with urothelial cancer.

V is TRBV6-5 and J is TRBJ2-7; 13 bases line up with TRBD2. CDR1 and CDR2 from the germline V gene are MNHEY and SVGAGI. The CDR3 contains 15 residues. With 7 bases clipped from V and 0 bases from J, the junction kept 3 bases outside the gene matches. CDR3: CASMGLAGNSYEQYF. CDR3 nucleotides: TGTGCCAGCATGGGACTAGCGGGGAACTCCTACGAGCAGTACTTC.

The chain links TRBV4-3 to TRBJ1-5, with 7 bases aligning to TRBD1. V shed 1 base and J 1 base; nucleotides not matched to a gene: 1. CDR1 and CDR2 from the germline V gene are LGHNA and YSLEER. CDR3 length: 15 residues. The CDR3, as DNA: TGCGCCAGCAGCCAAGGACAGGGCAGCAATCAGCCCCAGCATTTT. It yields the protein CASSQGQGSNQPQHF.

The V gene is TRBV7-2, the J gene TRBJ2-5; D remains ambiguous. The CDR3 extends over 13 amino acids. Germline CDR1 and CDR2: SGHTA and FQGNSA. Trimming removed 5 bases from V and 0 bases from J, with 7 bases in between. In DNA, the CDR3 is TGTGCCAGCAGCGATCAGGACCAAGAGACCCAGTACTTC. It is translated as CASSDQDQETQYF.

The chain recombines TRBV28 with TRBJ2-7; 7 bases line up with TRBD1. The CDR3 loop spans 13 amino acids. V dropped 8 bases and J dropped 2; count of bases not matched to a gene: 6. Looked up from germline, CDR1 is MDHEN and CDR2 is SYDVKM. For the CDR3, the DNA is TGTGCCAGCCTGGACAGGCCCACCTACGAGCAGTACTTC. It specifies CASLDRPTYEQYF.

The gene calls are TRBV18 and TRBJ2-5, with TRBD2 as a possible D gene (5 bases). Germline CDR1 reads KGHSH; CDR2 reads LQKENI. The CDR3 loop spans 13 amino acids. Trimming pared 5 bases from V and 2 bases from J, leaving 9 bases between. CDR3 loop: CASSGLAQETQYF. CDR3 DNA: TGTGCCAGCTCAGGGTTAGCGCAAGAGACCCAGTACTTC.